This is a list of T cell receptor beta chains from one sample in a study of blood T cell repertoires in COVID-19. TCRdb keeps only in-frame clones here, not all; method: immunoSEQ multiplex PCR. In the table there are 100,000 to 150,000 clones, around 87% of which are singletons. Sample: peripheral blood. Receptor source: a man aged 45-65 years with acute or convalescent COVID-19. Each CDR3 is given with its conserved first and last residue. A D gene is named only where the DNA matches it firmly. Some rows mark clone size as missing; the rest say once, few, many or name a class of expanded clone.

CDR3nt: TGTGCCAGCAGCTTAGCTAGGGGTGGCGGCACTGAAGCTTTCTTT
CDR3aa: CASSLARGGGTEAFF
v_gene: TRBV7-2
abundance: -
d_gene: -
j_gene: TRBJ1-1

CDR3nt: TGTGCCAGCAGCACAAGCGTGCCCTACGAGCAGTACTTC
CDR3aa: CASSTSVPYEQYF
v_gene: TRBV7-2
abundance: -
d_gene: -
j_gene: TRBJ2-7

CDR3nt: TGTGCCATCAGTCCCCAGCCAGGGGGTGAGGAGACCCAGTACTTC
CDR3aa: CAISPQPGGEETQYF
v_gene: TRBV10-3
abundance: -
d_gene: TRBD1
j_gene: TRBJ2-5

CDR3nt: TGTGCCACCAGCAGAGACTCCGCAACAGGGGACGGCAATCAGCCCCAGCATTTT
CDR3aa: CATSRDSATGDGNQPQHF
v_gene: TRBV15
abundance: few
d_gene: TRBD1
j_gene: TRBJ1-5

CDR3nt: TGTGCCAGCAGCCGCCGGGAGGGGAGGACTGAAGCTTTCTTT
CDR3aa: CASSRREGRTEAFF
v_gene: TRBV14
abundance: -
d_gene: -
j_gene: TRBJ1-1

CDR3nt: TGTGCCAGCTCATCCCAGGGTTGGGGCGATGAGCAGTTCTTC
CDR3aa: CASSSQGWGDEQFF
v_gene: TRBV18
abundance: -
d_gene: -
j_gene: TRBJ2-1

CDR3nt: TGTGCCAGTAGTTTGGGACAGGGGACCTACGAGCAGTACTTC
CDR3aa: CASSLGQGTYEQYF
v_gene: TRBV19
abundance: -
d_gene: TRBD1
j_gene: TRBJ2-7

CDR3nt: TGTGCCAGCTCACCCTTTAGGGACTTATTATACGAGCAGTACTTC
CDR3aa: CASSPFRDLLYEQYF
v_gene: TRBV18
abundance: once
d_gene: -
j_gene: TRBJ2-7

CDR3nt: TGTGCCACCAGCAGGGATAGCGGGGTGGAGACCCAGTACTTC
CDR3aa: CATSRDSGVETQYF
v_gene: TRBV15
abundance: once
d_gene: TRBD2
j_gene: TRBJ2-5

CDR3nt: TGTGCCAGCAGTCTCAGGGAAGATGAGCAGTTCTTC
CDR3aa: CASSLREDEQFF
v_gene: TRBV6-2/TRBV6-3
abundance: -
d_gene: -
j_gene: TRBJ2-1

CDR3nt: TGCGCCAGCAGCCAAGGGGGAGTTAATAGCAATCAGCCCCAGCATTTT
CDR3aa: CASSQGGVNSNQPQHF
v_gene: TRBV4-1
abundance: -
d_gene: -
j_gene: TRBJ1-5

CDR3nt: TGTGCCAGTACTCGGGACAGGGGAACCGGGGAGCTGTTTTTT
CDR3aa: CASTRDRGTGELFF
v_gene: TRBV19
abundance: -
d_gene: TRBD1
j_gene: TRBJ2-2

CDR3nt: TGTGCCACCAGTGATCTAGGACAGGGGACAGATACGCAGTATTTT
CDR3aa: CATSDLGQGTDTQYF
v_gene: TRBV24-1
abundance: -
d_gene: TRBD1
j_gene: TRBJ2-3

CDR3nt: TGTGCCAGCAGCCTGGGGCTGTTCACAGATACGCAGTATTTT
CDR3aa: CASSLGLFTDTQYF
v_gene: TRBV5-6
abundance: -
d_gene: -
j_gene: TRBJ2-3

CDR3nt: TGTGCCATCAATACAGGGGGCGATGGCTACACCTTC
CDR3aa: CAINTGGDGYTF
v_gene: TRBV10-3
abundance: -
d_gene: TRBD1
j_gene: TRBJ1-2

CDR3nt: TGTGCCACCAGTGATTCGGGACAGGGGGACTACAATGAGCAGTTCTTC
CDR3aa: CATSDSGQGDYNEQFF
v_gene: TRBV24-1
abundance: -
d_gene: TRBD1
j_gene: TRBJ2-1

CDR3nt: TGTGCCAGCAGCCCCCGCCTCCTAGCGGGAGGGCCTCACGAGCAGTACTTC
CDR3aa: CASSPRLLAGGPHEQYF
v_gene: TRBV11-2
abundance: -
d_gene: TRBD2
j_gene: TRBJ2-7

CDR3nt: TGTGCCAGCGGGGATACAGGGAACTATGGCTACACCTTC
CDR3aa: CASGDTGNYGYTF
v_gene: TRBV25-1
abundance: -
d_gene: -
j_gene: TRBJ1-2

CDR3nt: TGTGCCAGCAGTAGAACAGGGGCCCTATTTTACGAGCAGTACTTC
CDR3aa: CASSRTGALFYEQYF
v_gene: TRBV6-5
abundance: -
d_gene: TRBD1
j_gene: TRBJ2-7

CDR3nt: TGTGCCAGCAGCTTAAGACTGGGCGGGAGTAAAACCTACGAGCAGTACTTC
CDR3aa: CASSLRLGGSKTYEQYF
v_gene: TRBV7-2
abundance: -
d_gene: TRBD2
j_gene: TRBJ2-7

CDR3nt: TGTGCCAGCAGTGAGATAGGCGGGAGTGTCACCGGGGAGCTGTTTTTT
CDR3aa: CASSEIGGSVTGELFF
v_gene: TRBV25-1
abundance: -
d_gene: TRBD2
j_gene: TRBJ2-2

CDR3nt: TGTGCCAGCAGTTACGGTGGGACAGCTGGAAACTACGAGCAGTACTTC
CDR3aa: CASSYGGTAGNYEQYF
v_gene: TRBV6-2/TRBV6-3
abundance: once
d_gene: TRBD1
j_gene: TRBJ2-7

CDR3nt: TGTGCCAGCAGCTTCATTCAGTCGAACACCGGGGAGCTGTTTTTT
CDR3aa: CASSFIQSNTGELFF
v_gene: TRBV5-6
abundance: -
d_gene: -
j_gene: TRBJ2-2

CDR3nt: TGTGCCTGGAGTTCACCCGCGGACCCAAGGGGGCCAGATACGCAGTATTTT
CDR3aa: CAWSSPADPRGPDTQYF
v_gene: TRBV30
abundance: -
d_gene: TRBD1
j_gene: TRBJ2-3

CDR3nt: TGTGCCAGCAGCCAAGTTGTCGGGACTAGCTTTCGGGAGACCCAGTACTTC
CDR3aa: CASSQVVGTSFRETQYF
v_gene: TRBV3-1/TRBV3-2
abundance: -
d_gene: TRBD2
j_gene: TRBJ2-5

CDR3nt: TGTGCCTGGAGTCGCTGGGACAGCTCCACTGAAGCTTTCTTT
CDR3aa: CAWSRWDSSTEAFF
v_gene: TRBV30
abundance: -
d_gene: TRBD1
j_gene: TRBJ1-1